Sequencing of this TCR beta chain was carried out in a study of blood T cell repertoires in COVID-19. The V gene end was trimmed by 1 base and the J gene end by 5 bases; junction bases not matched to a gene: 8. From germline, CDR1 is SEHNR and CDR2 FQNEAQ (reference sequence). The CDR3 has 16 residues. Profiled with immunoSEQ multiplex PCR; TCRdb holds only in-frame clones, not every one. The sample contains roughly 250,000 clones, 81% of which appear only once. The chain joins TRBV7-9 to TRBJ1-5; 7 positions agree with TRBD1. The receptor's source is a woman in her sixties or seventies with active or convalescent COVID-19. The sample taken for sequencing was peripheral blood. The CDR3 protein is CASSLGEGGAYQPQHF. CDR3 DNA sequence: TGTGCCAGCAGCTTAGGTGAAGGGGGCGCGTATCAGCCCCAGCATTTT.